The 11 T cell receptor beta chains given below trace back to one sample, sequenced in a study of blood T cell repertoires in COVID-19. Profiled with immunoSEQ multiplex PCR; TCRdb holds only in-frame clones, not every one. The sample lists about 77,000 clones, 75% to 85% occurring once. Sequencing input: peripheral blood. The receptors come from a woman aged 70 to 79 with acute or convalescent COVID-19.

V is TRBV7-2 and J is TRBJ2-3; 7 nucleotides align to TRBD1. Looked up from germline, CDR1 is SGHTA and CDR2 is FQGNSA. The CDR3 totals 14 residues. Trimming cost V 4 bases and J 2 bases; bases outside gene matches: 3. For the CDR3, the DNA is TGTGCCAGCAGCTCGGGACAGCTCACAGATACGCAGTATTTT. Protein sequence: CASSSGQLTDTQYF.

The chain employs TRBV5-1 and TRBJ1-4; tentatively, D is TRBD1 (6 bases). V dropped 2 bases and J dropped 2 bases, with 7 bases sitting between them. Germline V gene data show CDR1 as SGHRS and CDR2 as YFSETQ. This CDR3 comprises 14 residues. The CDR3 nucleotides read TGCGCCAGCAGCTTACAGGGTACTAATGAAAAACTGTTTTTT. Residues: CASSLQGTNEKLFF. The full variable domain, its missing parts supplied by reference TRBV5-1 and TRBJ1-4, is KAGVTQTPRYLIKTRGQQVTLSCSPISGHRSVSWYQQTPGQGLQFLFEYFSETQRNKGNFPGRFSGRQFSNSRSEMNVSTLELGDSALYLCASSLQGTNEKLFFGSGTQLSVL.

V and J are TRBV19 and TRBJ2-7; D is perhaps TRBD1 (5 bases). Germline CDR1 reads LNHDA; CDR2 reads SQIVND (reference sequence). Between the trimmed V and J ends, which lost 6 bases and 0 bases, there was a span of 15 bases. This CDR3 has 15 residues. In DNA form, the CDR3 reads TGTGCCAGTAGCACCCCCGGACACCCCTCCTACGAGCAGTACTTC. Encoded protein: CASSTPGHPSYEQYF.

The chain links TRBV20-1 to TRBJ2-7; TRBD1 matches at 9 bases. Trimming at V came to 6 bases and at J to 0 bases, leaving 6 bases not matched to a gene. Germline assignment: CDR1 DFQATT and CDR2 SNEGSKA (reference sequence). CDR3 size: 14 residues. In DNA form, the CDR3 reads TGCAGTGCCAGTGGGACAGGGAGCTCCTACGAGCAGTACTTC. It translates to CSASGTGSSYEQYF.

The chain has TRBV5-1 and TRBJ2-7; 11 bases match TRBD1. Losses at the gene ends were 4 bases for V and 2 bases for J; bases not matched to a gene: 5. Germline V gene sequence: CDR1 SGHRS, CDR2 YFSETQ. The CDR3 has 15 residues. CDR3 nucleotide sequence: TGCGCCAGCAGCACAGGGACAGGGGGTGCCTACGAGCAGTACTTC. Its translation: CASSTGTGGAYEQYF. Together with reference TRBV5-1 and TRBJ2-7, the CDR3 gives the full variable domain: KAGVTQTPRYLIKTRGQQVTLSCSPISGHRSVSWYQQTPGQGLQFLFEYFSETQRNKGNFPGRFSGRQFSNSRSEMNVSTLELGDSALYLCASSTGTGGAYEQYFGPGTRLTVT.

The V gene is TRBV21-1, the J gene TRBJ1-1. TRBV21-1 constitutes a pseudogene. The CDR3 spans 17 residues. The DNA of the CDR3 is TGTGCCAGCATCTTACGGCTGGGCCTTAAAGCGGACACTGAAGCTTTCTTT. This translates into CASILRLGLKADTEAFF.

This clone was observed a handful of times. The rearrangement uses TRBV10-1 and TRBJ1-5; D might be TRBD1 (6 bases). The V and J ends lost 9 bases and 2 bases respectively, with 14 bases between them. Germline CDR1 is WNHNN and CDR2 is SYGVQD (reference sequence). There are 14 residues in the CDR3. The DNA for the CDR3 is TGCGCCAGAATCCACAGGGTTGGCAATCAGCCCCAGCATTTT. Translation: CARIHRVGNQPQHF.

The chain employs TRBV7-3 and TRBJ2-3; TRBD1 aligns across 10 bases. The V gene's germline CDR1 is SGHTA and CDR2 FQGTGA. The junction had 1 base not matched to a gene; V was cut back by 5 bases and J by 2 bases. The CDR3 sequence is 14 residues long. Here the CDR3 DNA reads TGTGCCAGCAGCGGACAGGGGGACACAGATACGCAGTATTTT. Amino acid sequence: CASSGQGDTDTQYF.

This clone was counted a few times. The gene calls are TRBV10-3 and TRBJ1-6; tentatively, D is TRBD1 (5 bases). From germline, CDR1 is ENHRY and CDR2 SYGVKD. This CDR3 is 13 amino acids long. V was pared by 8 bases and J by 8 bases, with 13 bases between. The CDR3 nucleotides read TGTGCCATCGGGAAGGACACCTATTCACCCCTCCACTTT. Amino acid sequence: CAIGKDTYSPLHF.

The genes are TRBV5-8 and TRBJ1-2, with D hard to call. The V gene's germline CDR1 is SGHTS and CDR2 YDEGEE. This CDR3 is 12 amino acids long. Deletions cut 3 bases from V and 8 bases from J, with 11 bases between. As DNA, the CDR3 is TGTGCCAGCAGCTATACGGAGGTCGGCTACACCTTC. Amino acids: CASSYTEVGYTF. Complete variable domain (other parts from reference TRBV5-8 and TRBJ1-2): EAGVTQSPTHLIKTRGQQATLRCSPISGHTSVYWYQQALGLGLQFLLWYDEGEERNRGNFPPRFSGRQFPNYSSELNVNALELEDSALYLCASSYTEVGYTFGSGTRLTVV.

This chain links TRBV2 with TRBJ2-3, with 7 bases that match TRBD2. Germline V CDR1 and CDR2: SNHLY, FYNNEI. The CDR3 is made up of 16 amino acids. V trimming: 6 bases; J trimming: 2 bases; junction bases outside the gene matches: 11. CDR3 loop: CASSYPLASLTDTQYF. The CDR3 region has the DNA TGTGCCAGCAGCTATCCACTAGCGTCCCTCACAGATACGCAGTATTTT.